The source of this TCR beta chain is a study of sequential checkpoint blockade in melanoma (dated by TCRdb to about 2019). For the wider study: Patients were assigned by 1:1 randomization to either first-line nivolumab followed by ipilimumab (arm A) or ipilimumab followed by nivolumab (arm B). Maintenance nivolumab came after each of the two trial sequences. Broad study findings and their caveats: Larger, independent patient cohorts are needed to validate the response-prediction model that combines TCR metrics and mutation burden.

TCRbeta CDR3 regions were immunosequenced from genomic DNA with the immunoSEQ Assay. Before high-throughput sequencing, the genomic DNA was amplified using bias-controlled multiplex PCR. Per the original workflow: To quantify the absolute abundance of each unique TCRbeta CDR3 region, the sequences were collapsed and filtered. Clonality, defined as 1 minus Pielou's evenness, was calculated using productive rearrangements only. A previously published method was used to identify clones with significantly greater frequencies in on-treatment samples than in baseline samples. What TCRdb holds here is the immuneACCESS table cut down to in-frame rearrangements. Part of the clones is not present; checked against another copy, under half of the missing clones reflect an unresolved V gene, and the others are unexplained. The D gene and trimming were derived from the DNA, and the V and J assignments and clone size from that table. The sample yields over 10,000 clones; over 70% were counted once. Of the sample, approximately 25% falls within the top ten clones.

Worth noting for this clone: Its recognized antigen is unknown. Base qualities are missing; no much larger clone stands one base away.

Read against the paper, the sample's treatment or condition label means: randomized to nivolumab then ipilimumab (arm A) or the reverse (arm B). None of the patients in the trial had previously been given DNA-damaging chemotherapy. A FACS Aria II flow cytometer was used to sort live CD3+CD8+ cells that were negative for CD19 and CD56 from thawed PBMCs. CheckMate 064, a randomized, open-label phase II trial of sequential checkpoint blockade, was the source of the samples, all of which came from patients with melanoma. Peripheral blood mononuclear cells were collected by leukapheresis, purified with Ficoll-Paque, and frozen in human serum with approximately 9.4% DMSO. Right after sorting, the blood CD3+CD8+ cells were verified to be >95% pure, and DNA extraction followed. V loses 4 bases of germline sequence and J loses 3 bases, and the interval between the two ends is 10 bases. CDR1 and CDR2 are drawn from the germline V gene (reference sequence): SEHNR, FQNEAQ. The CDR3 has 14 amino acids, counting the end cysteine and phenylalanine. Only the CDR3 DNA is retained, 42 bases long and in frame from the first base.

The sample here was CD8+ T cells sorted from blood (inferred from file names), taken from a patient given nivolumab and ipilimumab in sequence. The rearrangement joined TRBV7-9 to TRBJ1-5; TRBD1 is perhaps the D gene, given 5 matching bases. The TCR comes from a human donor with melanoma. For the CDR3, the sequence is CASSSDSFNQPQHF. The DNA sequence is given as TGTGCCAGCAGCTCAGACAGTTTCAATCAGCCCCAGCATTTT.